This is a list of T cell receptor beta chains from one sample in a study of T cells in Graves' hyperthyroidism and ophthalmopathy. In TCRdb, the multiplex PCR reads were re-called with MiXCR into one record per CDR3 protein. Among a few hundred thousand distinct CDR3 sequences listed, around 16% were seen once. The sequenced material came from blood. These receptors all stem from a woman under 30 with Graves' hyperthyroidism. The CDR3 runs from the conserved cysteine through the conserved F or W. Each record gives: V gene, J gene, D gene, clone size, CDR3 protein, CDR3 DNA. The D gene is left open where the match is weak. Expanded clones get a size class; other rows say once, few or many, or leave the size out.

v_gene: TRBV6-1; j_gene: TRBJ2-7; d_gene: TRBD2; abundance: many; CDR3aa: CASSSRRLAGEGNMVYEQYF; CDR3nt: TGTGCCAGCAGTTCCCGCCGACTAGCGGGAGAAGGTAATATGGTCTACGAGCAGTACTTC
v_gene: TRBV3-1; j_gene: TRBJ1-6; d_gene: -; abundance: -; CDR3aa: CASSQGSFTQGAITPLHF; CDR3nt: TGTGCCAGCAGCCAAGGGTCATTTACTCAGGGTGCAATAACACCCCTCCACTTT
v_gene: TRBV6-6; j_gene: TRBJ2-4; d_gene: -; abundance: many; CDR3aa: CASSYRKGGRAKNIQYF; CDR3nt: TGTGCCAGCAGTTACCGAAAAGGAGGGAGAGCCAAAAACATTCAGTACTTC
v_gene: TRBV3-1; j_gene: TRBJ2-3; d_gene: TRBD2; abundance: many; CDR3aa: CASSPDGRALDTQYF; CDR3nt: TGTGCCAGCAGCCCCGACGGGAGGGCCTTAGATACGCAGTATTTT
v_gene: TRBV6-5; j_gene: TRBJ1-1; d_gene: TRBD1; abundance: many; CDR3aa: CASSYARQGRSTEAFF; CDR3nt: TGTGCCAGCAGTTACGCGAGACAGGGTAGGAGCACTGAAGCTTTCTTT
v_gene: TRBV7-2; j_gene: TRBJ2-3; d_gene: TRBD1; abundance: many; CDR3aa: CASSYRGRLFQDRYNTDTQYF; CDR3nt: TGTGCCAGCAGCTATAGGGGGCGTCTTTTTCAGGACAGATATAACACAGATACGCAGTATTTT
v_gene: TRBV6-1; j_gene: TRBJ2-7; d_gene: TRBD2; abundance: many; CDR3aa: CASTRRASGRVFYEQYF; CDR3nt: TGTGCCAGCACCCGAAGGGCTAGCGGGCGCGTCTTCTACGAGCAGTACTTC
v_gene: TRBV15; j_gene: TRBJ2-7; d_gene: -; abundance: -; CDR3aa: CATSRDISPGGEQYF; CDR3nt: TGTGCCACCAGCAGAGATATCTCCCCGGGCGGCGAGCAGTACTTC
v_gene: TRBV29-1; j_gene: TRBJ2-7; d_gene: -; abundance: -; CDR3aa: CSVEDPWAPSYEQYF; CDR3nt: TGCAGCGTTGAAGATCCCTGGGCCCCGTCCTACGAGCAGTACTTC
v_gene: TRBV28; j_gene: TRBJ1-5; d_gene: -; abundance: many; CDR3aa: CASSSQRRGSNQPQHF; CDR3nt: TGTGCCAGCAGTTCCCAAAGACGAGGGTCCAATCAGCCCCAGCATTTT
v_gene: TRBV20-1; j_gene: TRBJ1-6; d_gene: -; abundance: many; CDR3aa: CSARSEGGSVNSPLHF; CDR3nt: TGCAGTGCTAGGTCTGAGGGGGGATCGGTTAATTCACCCCTCCACTTT
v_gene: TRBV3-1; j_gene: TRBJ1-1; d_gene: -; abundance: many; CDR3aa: CASSQGEANTEAFF; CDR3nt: TGTGCCAGCAGCCAAGGGGAAGCGAACACTGAAGCTTTCTTT
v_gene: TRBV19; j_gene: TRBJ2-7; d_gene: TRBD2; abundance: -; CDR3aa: CASTTSGLAGGRFEQYF; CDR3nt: TGTGCCAGTACCACCTCGGGGCTAGCGGGAGGGCGCTTCGAGCAGTACTTC
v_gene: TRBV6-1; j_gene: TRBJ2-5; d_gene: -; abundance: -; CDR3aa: CASSAFRGFQETQYF; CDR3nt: TGTGCCAGCAGTGCCTTCAGGGGATTTCAAGAGACCCAGTACTTC
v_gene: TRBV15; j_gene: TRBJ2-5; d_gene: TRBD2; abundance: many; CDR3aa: CATSRDQREEVETQYF; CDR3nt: TGTGCCACCAGCAGAGATCAGCGGGAGGAGGTAGAGACCCAGTACTTC
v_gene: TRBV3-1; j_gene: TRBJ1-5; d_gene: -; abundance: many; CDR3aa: CASSQDLNQPQHF; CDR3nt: TGTGCCAGCAGCCAAGATCTCAATCAGCCCCAGCATTTT
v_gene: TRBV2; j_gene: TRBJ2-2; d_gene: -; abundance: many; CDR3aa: CASSEALYGATGELFF; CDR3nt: TGTGCCAGCAGTGAAGCGCTATATGGGGCCACCGGGGAGCTGTTTTTT
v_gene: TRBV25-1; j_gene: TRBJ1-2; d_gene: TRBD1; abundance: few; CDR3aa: CASSGTGKPSHYGYTF; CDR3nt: TGTGCCAGTTCCGGGACAGGGAAGCCCAGCCACTATGGCTACACCTTC
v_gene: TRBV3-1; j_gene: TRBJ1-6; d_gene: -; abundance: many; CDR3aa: CASSQGANNPPLHF; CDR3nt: TGTGCCAGCAGCCAGGGCGCTAATAATCCACCCCTCCACTTT
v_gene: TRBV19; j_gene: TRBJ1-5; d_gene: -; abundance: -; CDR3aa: CASSIVGAGQPQHF; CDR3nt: TGTGCCAGTAGTATAGTCGGGGCAGGTCAGCCCCAGCATTTT
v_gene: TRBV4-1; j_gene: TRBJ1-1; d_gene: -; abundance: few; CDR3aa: CASSQVLSTPEAFF; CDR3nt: TGCGCCAGCAGCCAAGTTTTGTCGACCCCTGAAGCTTTCTTT
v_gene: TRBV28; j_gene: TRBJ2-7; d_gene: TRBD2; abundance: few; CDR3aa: CASSPSASGSYEQYF; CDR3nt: TGTGCCAGCAGTCCCTCCGCTAGCGGGAGCTACGAGCAGTACTTC
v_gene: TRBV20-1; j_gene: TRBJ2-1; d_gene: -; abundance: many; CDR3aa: CSARVVREQFF; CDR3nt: TGCAGTGCTAGAGTGGTTCGGGAGCAGTTCTTC
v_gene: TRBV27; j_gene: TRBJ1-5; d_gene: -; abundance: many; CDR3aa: CASSLTPWGLSNQPQHF; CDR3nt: TGTGCCAGCAGTTTAACCCCATGGGGCCTTAGCAATCAGCCCCAGCATTTT
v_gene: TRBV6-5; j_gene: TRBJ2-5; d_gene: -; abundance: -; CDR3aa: CASSYTGSETQYF; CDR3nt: TGTGCCAGCAGTTACACAGGGAGTGAGACCCAGTACTTC
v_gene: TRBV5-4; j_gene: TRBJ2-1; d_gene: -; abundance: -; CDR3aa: CASSSRNAKSQYNEQFF; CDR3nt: TGTGCCAGCAGCTCACGCAATGCAAAATCCCAATACAATGAGCAGTTCTTC
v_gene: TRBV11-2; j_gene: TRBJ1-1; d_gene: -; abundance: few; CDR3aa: CASSPIRRRYTEAFF; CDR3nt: TGTGCCAGCAGCCCGATTAGACGGAGGTACACTGAAGCTTTCTTT
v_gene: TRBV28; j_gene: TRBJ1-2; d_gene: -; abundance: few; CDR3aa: CASSFGLGVPGYGYTF; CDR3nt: TGTGCCAGCAGTTTCGGTTTAGGGGTTCCGGGCTATGGCTACACCTTC
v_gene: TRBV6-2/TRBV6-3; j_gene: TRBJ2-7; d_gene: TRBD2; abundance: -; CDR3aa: CASRGPAGGPNEQYF; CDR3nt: TGTGCCAGCAGGGGGCCGGCGGGAGGGCCTAACGAGCAGTACTTC
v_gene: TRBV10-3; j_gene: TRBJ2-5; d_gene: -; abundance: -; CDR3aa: CAISERGSETQYF; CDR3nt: TGTGCCATCAGTGAGCGAGGTTCCGAGACCCAGTACTTC
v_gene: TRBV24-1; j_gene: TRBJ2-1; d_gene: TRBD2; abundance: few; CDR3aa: CATSGRLADSYNEQFF; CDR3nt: TGTGCCACCAGTGGTCGGCTAGCGGACTCCTACAATGAGCAGTTCTTC
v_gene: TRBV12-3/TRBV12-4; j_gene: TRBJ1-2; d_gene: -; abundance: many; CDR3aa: CASSFVEGGYTF; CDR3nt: TGTGCCAGCAGTTTCGTAGAGGGCGGCTACACCTTC
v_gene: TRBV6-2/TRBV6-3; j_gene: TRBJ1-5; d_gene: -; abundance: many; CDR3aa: CASSSDGLSNQPQHF; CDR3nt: TGTGCCAGCAGTTCCGACGGACTTAGCAATCAGCCCCAGCATTTT
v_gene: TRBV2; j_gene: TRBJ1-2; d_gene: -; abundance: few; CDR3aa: CASSGGPNYGYTF; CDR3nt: TGTGCCAGCAGTGGAGGGCCTAACTATGGCTACACCTTC
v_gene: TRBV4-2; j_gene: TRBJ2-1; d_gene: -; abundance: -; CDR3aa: CASSQDRDWTDNEQFF; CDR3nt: TGTGCCAGCAGCCAAGATCGGGACTGGACCGACAATGAGCAGTTCTTC
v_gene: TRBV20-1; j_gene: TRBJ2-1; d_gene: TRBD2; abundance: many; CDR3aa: CSARVTSGSSYNEQFF; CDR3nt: TGCAGTGCTAGAGTCACTAGCGGAAGCTCCTACAATGAGCAGTTCTTC
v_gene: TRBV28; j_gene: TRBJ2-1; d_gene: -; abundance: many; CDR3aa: CASRASGLGYNEQFF; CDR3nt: TGTGCCAGCAGGGCATCTGGTTTGGGCTACAATGAGCAGTTCTTC